This passage covers 11 T cell receptor beta chains from one sample sequenced in a study of blood T cells in healthy people across ages. A second about 7 to 12 cycle PCR used barcoded and J-beta primers. One entry per CDR3 protein results from TCRdb running MiXCR on the 5' RACE reads. The sample carries fewer than 2,000,000 distinct CDR3 sequences, approximately 39% recorded once. Sequences were obtained from blood. Source of these receptors: a human donor in good health.

In nucleotides, the CDR3 is TGTGCCATCGCCGGGACAGGGGATCAGCCCCAGCATTTT. Translated: CAIAGTGDQPQHF. The chain combines TRBV10-3 with TRBJ1-5; 10 nucleotides align to TRBD1. The CDR3 is 13 residues long. V lost 8 bases and J lost 5; bases outside the gene matches: 3. Germline-derived CDR1 and CDR2 are ENHRY and SYGVKD.

V is TRBV10-3 and J is TRBJ1-1; the D gene is possibly TRBD1 (5 bases). Germline V gene sequence: CDR1 ENHRY, CDR2 SYGVKD. This CDR3 has 15 residues. With 1 base removed from V and 1 base from J, the gap between germline ends came to 10 bases. Here the CDR3 DNA reads TGTGCCATCAGTGAGTATCGGGGCCCGAACACTGAAGCTTTCTTT. Protein product: CAISEYRGPNTEAFF.

This clonotype was counted ten times or more. This chain joins TRBV4-1 and TRBJ2-5, with 8 positions matching TRBD1. Germline V gives CDR1 MGHRA, CDR2 YSYEKL. The CDR3 covers 13 residues. Unmatched junction bases numbered 1, after V lost 5 bases and J lost 2 bases. The CDR3: CASSGTGQETQYF. The CDR3 nucleotides are TGCGCCAGCAGCGGGACAGGACAAGAGACCCAGTACTTC.

This clonotype was found many times. V gene TRBV2 combines with J gene TRBJ2-4; tentative D call: TRBD1 (6 bases). The V gene's germline CDR1 is SNHLY and CDR2 FYNNEI. The CDR3 has 13 residues. Trimming shortened V by 6 bases and J by 4 bases, and 10 bases separated the two germline ends. CDR3 sequence: CASRPGQKNIQYF. In DNA form, the CDR3 reads TGTGCCAGCAGACCAGGACAGAAAAACATTCAGTACTTC.

The V and J genes are TRBV6-2 or TRBV6-3 and TRBJ2-1, with D maybe TRBD1 (5 bases). CDR3 size: 14 residues. With 6 bases removed from V and 0 bases from J, the gap between germline ends came to 9 bases. Germline CDR1 reads MNHEY; CDR2 reads SVGEGT. The DNA of the CDR3 is TGTGCCAGCAGAGGGCAGGGCTCCTACAATGAGCAGTTCTTC. Amino acids: CASRGQGSYNEQFF.

This clonotype was observed a few times. The chain links TRBV29-1 to TRBJ2-1; D gene ambiguous. Trimming took 7 bases from V and 7 from J, leaving 14 bases between them. Germline CDR1 is SQVTM and CDR2 is ANQGSEA. This CDR3 is 12 amino acids long. This CDR3 reads CSAMAVQNEQFF. The CDR3 DNA reads as TGCAGCGCCATGGCGGTGCAGAATGAGCAGTTCTTC.

The table lists this clonotype with many counts. V and J are TRBV4-3 and TRBJ2-3; D is perhaps TRBD2 (5 bases). Germline loops: CDR1 LGHNA, CDR2 YSLEER. V was cut by 1 base and J by 4 bases, with 12 bases left in between. The CDR3 is made up of 15 amino acids. CDR3 residues: CASSQVLTTADTQYF. DNA of the CDR3: TGCGCCAGCAGCCAAGTACTGACTACTGCAGATACGCAGTATTTT.

The V call is TRBV9, the J call TRBJ1-3; D gene uncertain. Germline values: CDR1 SGDLS, CDR2 YYNGEE. V dropped 0 bases and J dropped 4 bases, with 5 bases sitting between them. The CDR3 runs to 13 residues. The CDR3: CASSVAIGNTIYF. CDR3 DNA: TGTGCCAGCAGCGTAGCTATCGGAAACACCATATATTTT.

This sequence joins TRBV2 and TRBJ2-3; D is uncertain. The CDR3 sequence is 13 residues long. Trimming removed 6 bases at V and 1 base at J, with 8 bases between. In germline, CDR1 is SNHLY, CDR2 FYNNEI. The CDR3: CASRGYGTDTQYF. The CDR3 DNA follows: TGTGCCAGCAGGGGTTATGGCACAGATACGCAGTATTTT.

The rearrangement links TRBV4-3 to TRBJ2-2; D is perhaps TRBD1 (6 bases). The germline CDR1 and CDR2 sequences are LGHNA and YSLEER. The V end was cut by 3 bases, the J end by 6 bases, with 14 bases between. This CDR3 region has 15 residues. This chain's CDR3 is CASSQAGQYSGELFF. CDR3 bases: TGCGCCAGCAGCCAGGCCGGACAGTATTCCGGGGAGCTGTTTTTT.

The chain employs TRBV11-2 and TRBJ2-4; D unresolved. The better agreement between TRBJ2-5 and the DNA end casts doubt on the J call. The CDR3 is made up of 13 amino acids. From germline, CDR1 is SGHAT and CDR2 FQNNGV. CDR3 DNA: TGTGCCAGCAGTCCGCATATGATTGAGACCCAGTACTTC. Translated: CASSPHMIETQYF.